Shown below are 30 T cell receptor beta chains from a single sample sequenced in a study of CD8 T cells in Susac syndrome. Reverse transcription of roughly 0.5 to 1 ug RNA was carried out with random hexamers. TCRdb redid the calling of the immunoSEQ multiplex PCR reads with MiXCR, one entry per CDR3 protein. Seen here are some 160,000 distinct CDR3 sequences, approximately 95% observed once, and the top ten hold about 0.15%. The sample comprised CD8+ T cells from PBMCs. Receptors were obtained from a human donor with multiple sclerosis.

The rearrangement uses TRBV28 and TRBJ2-1; D ambiguous. Between the trimmed V and J ends, which lost 5 bases and 6 bases, there was a span of 8 bases. This CDR3 contains 12 residues. Germline-derived CDR1 and CDR2 are MDHEN and SYDVKM. The CDR3 loop reads CASSLPRNEQFF. The CDR3 DNA reads as TGTGCCAGCAGTCTACCCCGCAATGAGCAGTTCTTC. The entire variable domain, with the rest obtained from reference TRBV28 and TRBJ2-1, is as follows: DVKVTQSSRYLVKRTGEKVFLECVQDMDHENMFWYRQDPGLGLRLIYFSYDVKMKEKGDIPEGYSVSREKKERFSLILESASTNQTSMYLCASSLPRNEQFFGPGTRLTVL.

The CDR3 here is CAWSVVGPGDTQYF. Written as DNA, the CDR3 is TGTGCCTGGAGTGTGGTGGGCCCGGGGGATACGCAGTATTTT. This chain uses TRBV30 with TRBJ2-3; possible D gene TRBD2, 5 bases. The length of the CDR3 is 14 residues. V gave up 0 bases and J gave up 6 bases, with 13 bases separating them. The germline V gene has CDR1 GTSNPN and CDR2 SVGIG (reference sequence).

V usage is TRBV9 and J usage is TRBJ2-1; 11 positions match TRBD2. The ends lost 0 bases at V and 4 bases at J; junction bases unmatched: 3. There are 16 residues in the CDR3. Germline-derived CDR1 and CDR2 are SGDLS and YYNGEE. The CDR3 sequence: CASSVDSGRVYNEQFF. CDR3 coding DNA: TGTGCCAGCAGCGTAGATAGCGGGAGGGTATACAATGAGCAGTTCTTC.

V gene TRBV3-1 combines with J gene TRBJ2-3, with 8 bases fitting TRBD2. The germline V gene encodes CDR1 LGHDT and CDR2 YNNKEL (reference sequence). This CDR3 comprises 17 residues. Trimming cost V 0 bases and J 6 bases; bases outside gene matches: 11. The CDR3 nucleotides read TGTGCCAGCAGCCAAGAGGTAGCGGGGACCTTAGGGGATACGCAGTATTTT. It yields the protein CASSQEVAGTLGDTQYF.

The gene calls are TRBV10-3 and TRBJ2-7; D might be TRBD1 (6 bases). Trimming left V 2 bases short and J 3 bases short, with 11 bases between. This CDR3 contains 14 residues. CDR1 ENHRY and CDR2 SYGVKD come from the germline V gene. The CDR3 coding sequence is TGTGCCATCAGTGAGGAGGGGGTTCGCTACGAGCAGTACTTC. The encoded protein is CAISEEGVRYEQYF.

The V and J genes are TRBV6-5 and TRBJ1-2; D is perhaps TRBD1 (6 bases). Germline V gives CDR1 MNHEY, CDR2 SVGAGI. Trimming took 0 bases from V and 3 from J, leaving 17 bases between them. The CDR3 has 17 residues. CDR3 DNA sequence: TGTGCCAGCAGTTACTCGACTGCAGGGGCGGCGTACTATGGCTACACCTTC. Translated: CASSYSTAGAAYYGYTF.

The gene calls are TRBV5-4 and TRBJ2-7; D is possibly TRBD1 (5 bases). The CDR3 extends over 16 amino acids. The V end lost 0 bases, the J end lost 1 base, and 14 bases lay between the germline ends. CDR1 and CDR2 (germline): SGHNT, YYREEE (reference sequence). In DNA form, the CDR3 reads TGTGCCAGCAGCTTGGCCGTTCACCAGGGATCCTACGAGCAGTACTTC. Protein product: CASSLAVHQGSYEQYF.

V usage is TRBV27 and J usage is TRBJ2-1; TRBD1 might be the D (5 bases). Germline CDR1 and CDR2: MNHEY and SMNVEV (reference sequence). The CDR3 consists of 14 residues. V lost 5 bases, J lost 1 base, and 9 bases lay in between. CDR3 loop: CASSSQGSYNEQFF. The CDR3 DNA reads as TGTGCCAGCAGTAGTCAGGGATCCTACAATGAGCAGTTCTTC.

V is TRBV2 and J is TRBJ2-5; maybe TRBD1 (6 bases). CDR1 SNHLY and CDR2 FYNNEI come from the germline V gene. This CDR3 has 12 residues. The V gene lost 6 bases and the J gene lost 4 bases, with 9 bases spanning the gap. This CDR3 reads CASRGGRETQYF. The CDR3 nucleotides are TGTGCCAGCAGAGGGGGTCGAGAGACCCAGTACTTC.

This chain joins TRBV20-1 and TRBJ2-2; D uncertain. CDR3 length: 13 amino acids. V shed 3 bases and J shed 4 bases, with 9 bases lying between them. CDR1 is DFQATT and CDR2 is SNEGSKA in the germline V gene (reference sequence). CDR3 region: CSARNLITGELFF. For the CDR3, the DNA is TGCAGTGCTAGGAACTTAATCACCGGGGAGCTGTTTTTT.

The rearrangement uses TRBV27 and TRBJ2-7, with TRBD2 identical over 7 bases. CDR3 length: 14 residues. After removal of 3 bases from V and 5 bases from J, the junction contained 7 bases not matched to a gene. From germline, CDR1 is MNHEY and CDR2 SMNVEV (reference sequence). The CDR3 sequence is CASSFGGRANEQYF. CDR3 nucleotides: TGTGCCAGCAGTTTCGGAGGGAGGGCCAACGAGCAGTACTTC.

The chain is built from TRBV6-5 and TRBJ1-1; perhaps TRBD1 as D (5 bases). This CDR3 comprises 14 residues. Per the germline V gene, CDR1 is MNHEY and CDR2 is SVGAGI. Trimming took 6 bases from V and 4 from J, leaving 15 bases between them. CDR3 protein: CASSPTGLTTEAFF. The CDR3 bases are TGTGCCAGCAGCCCGACGGGGCTTACCACTGAAGCTTTCTTT.

This rearrangement joins TRBV20-1 to TRBJ2-7; D not certain. V lost 3 bases and J lost 3, with 6 bases in between. CDR3 length: 11 amino acids. Germline assignment: CDR1 DFQATT and CDR2 SNEGSKA (reference sequence). CDR3 residues: CSASHVYEQYF. The DNA for the CDR3 is TGCAGTGCTAGTCATGTCTACGAGCAGTACTTC.

Here the CDR3 reads CASSASGSSTDTQYF. As DNA, the CDR3 is TGTGCCAGCAGTGCTAGCGGGTCTAGCACAGATACGCAGTATTTT. V gene TRBV2 combines with J gene TRBJ2-3, with 8 bases identical to TRBD2. Germline CDR1 SNHLY, CDR2 FYNNEI. With 4 bases clipped from V and 0 bases from J, the junction kept 3 bases outside the gene matches. The CDR3 loop spans 15 amino acids.

V and J are TRBV20-1 and TRBJ2-4; maybe TRBD1 (5 bases). Germline CDR1 reads DFQATT; CDR2 reads SNEGSKA (reference sequence). Trimming stripped 6 bases from V and 0 bases from J, with 15 bases between. CDR3 length equals 15 residues. In DNA, the CDR3 is TGCAGTGCCAACCGACAGTACATAGCCAAAAACATTCAGTACTTC. Encoded protein: CSANRQYIAKNIQYF.

The CDR3 nucleotides are TGTGCTAGTGGGCTAAACTCCTACGAGCAGTACTTC. Protein: CASGLNSYEQYF. V and J are TRBV12-5 and TRBJ2-7; D not certain. V lost 6 bases to trimming and J lost 0 bases, with 6 bases between them. CDR3 length: 12 residues. Germline CDR1 reads LGHNT; CDR2 reads FRNRAP.

The V gene is TRBV6-5, the J gene TRBJ1-1, with 7 bases aligning to TRBD1. With 7 bases clipped from V and 5 bases from J, the junction kept 10 bases outside the gene matches. This CDR3 spans 14 amino acids. Germline V gene sequence: CDR1 MNHEY, CDR2 SVGAGI. The CDR3 bases are TGTGCCAGCATTCCACAGGGGCTTTGGACTGAAGCTTTCTTT. Translating gives CASIPQGLWTEAFF.

This chain links TRBV29-1 with TRBJ1-2; D gene uncertain. Trimming removed 4 bases from V and 3 bases from J, with 18 bases in between. Per germline, CDR1 SQVTM and CDR2 ANQGSEA. The CDR3 extends over 15 amino acids. CDR3 sequence (DNA): TGCAGCGTTGTAGTCCCCGGACGGACGCACTATGGCTACACCTTC. Translated, it gives CSVVVPGRTHYGYTF.

The chain recombines TRBV12-3 or TRBV12-4 with TRBJ2-2, with D hard to call. Trimming removed 6 bases at V and 5 bases at J, with 4 bases between. The CDR3 contains 11 residues. CDR3 region: CASRGTGELFF. The CDR3 DNA is TGTGCCAGCAGAGGGACCGGGGAGCTGTTTTTT.

The chain employs TRBV27 and TRBJ2-3, with 8 positions matching TRBD2. The CDR3 is 15 amino acids. The ends lost 6 bases at V and 14 bases at J; junction bases unmatched: 19. Per germline, CDR1 MNHEY and CDR2 SMNVEV (reference sequence). CDR3 coding DNA: TGTGCCAGCAGCCCCCCGGGGGGCGGGGGGCCTCCGTGGTATTTT. Its translation is CASSPPGGGGPPWYF.

V is TRBV7-2 and J is TRBJ2-5, with a possible D match to TRBD2 (7 bases). The CDR3 totals 12 residues. CDR1 is SGHTA and CDR2 is FQGNSA in the germline V gene. The germline V and J ends were trimmed by 5 bases and 5 bases, with 9 bases remaining between them. DNA for the CDR3: TGTGCCAGCAGCAAGGGGGGGGAGACCCAGTACTTC. It encodes CASSKGGETQYF.

V usage is TRBV28 and J usage is TRBJ2-3; D gene unclear. This CDR3 comprises 14 residues. Trimming took off 4 bases at V and 3 bases at J, with 11 bases between the two ends. Germline values: CDR1 MDHEN, CDR2 SYDVKM. CDR3 nucleotides: TGTGCCAGCAGTTCCTTTAGAGGTACAGATACGCAGTATTTT. Translated, it gives CASSSFRGTDTQYF.

This clonotype came up a few times. This chain links TRBV29-1 with TRBJ2-2, with 7 bases lining up with TRBD2. Germline V gene data show CDR1 as SQVTM and CDR2 as ANQGSEA. The CDR3 loop spans 12 amino acids. V shed 4 bases and J 4 bases; nucleotides not matched to a gene: 0. CDR3 coding DNA: TGCAGCGTTGCGGGGGGCACCGGGGAGCTGTTTTTT. Translated, it gives CSVAGGTGELFF.

The rearrangement links TRBV20-1 to TRBJ2-6, with no clear D. V shed 5 bases and J shed 0 bases, with 5 bases lying between them. The CDR3 is 13 residues long. In germline, CDR1 is DFQATT, CDR2 SNEGSKA (reference sequence). The CDR3 nucleotides are TGCAGTGCTGCAGCCTCTGGGGCCAACGTCCTGACTTTC. Translation gives CSAAASGANVLTF.

The J gene is TRBJ2-2, the V gene TRBV6-5; 7 bases align to TRBD1. V dropped 0 bases and J dropped 8; count of bases not matched to a gene: 12. Germline CDR1 and CDR2: MNHEY and SVGAGI. This CDR3 spans 17 amino acids. As DNA, the CDR3 is TGTGCCAGCAGTTACTCGATAGGGCAGGGGGTATCAGGGGAGCTGTTTTTT. Its protein is CASSYSIGQGVSGELFF.

The chain couples TRBV4-1 to TRBJ1-2; tentative D call: TRBD1 (6 bases). The CDR3 has 16 amino acids. The ends were cut back, 0 bases at V and 5 bases at J, with 16 bases in the middle. Germline values: CDR1 MGHRA, CDR2 YSYEKL. The CDR3 is CASSQDRSGDLYGYTF. In DNA, the CDR3 is TGCGCCAGCAGCCAAGATCGGTCAGGGGATCTATATGGCTACACCTTC.

The V call is TRBV13, the J call TRBJ2-3; perhaps TRBD1 as D (6 bases). In germline, CDR1 is PRHDT, CDR2 FYEKMQ (reference sequence). There are 16 residues in the CDR3. The ends were cut back, 7 bases at V and 3 bases at J, with 20 bases in the middle. The CDR3 region has the DNA TGTGCCAGCACCTCCAGAGAGGACAGAAGTACAGATACGCAGTATTTT. Translated: CASTSREDRSTDTQYF.

V is TRBV27 and J is TRBJ2-2, with 10 bases aligning to TRBD2. The CDR3 has 16 amino acids. After removal of 4 bases from V and 5 bases from J, the junction contained 7 bases not matched to a gene. Germline loops: CDR1 MNHEY, CDR2 SMNVEV (reference sequence). The CDR3 here is CASSYPGTSATGELFF. The DNA for the CDR3 is TGTGCCAGCAGTTACCCCGGGACTAGCGCAACCGGGGAGCTGTTTTTT.

This chain links TRBV7-9 with TRBJ2-5, with 9 bases fitting TRBD2. CDR3 length equals 14 residues. Trimming cost V 5 bases and J 4 bases; bases outside gene matches: 5. Looked up from germline, CDR1 is SEHNR and CDR2 is FQNEAQ (reference sequence). CDR3 amino acids: CASSPAGGAETQYF. CDR3 DNA sequence: TGTGCCAGCAGCCCCGCGGGGGGGGCAGAGACCCAGTACTTC.

The rearrangement uses TRBV3-1 and TRBJ2-1, with TRBD1 matching over 8 bases. The CDR3 has 15 amino acids. Germline V CDR1 and CDR2: LGHDT, YNNKEL (reference sequence). With 3 bases clipped from V and 3 bases from J, the junction kept 4 bases outside the gene matches. DNA for the CDR3: TGTGCCAGCAGCCACAGGGGGCAAAACTACAATGAGCAGTTCTTC. The encoded protein is CASSHRGQNYNEQFF.